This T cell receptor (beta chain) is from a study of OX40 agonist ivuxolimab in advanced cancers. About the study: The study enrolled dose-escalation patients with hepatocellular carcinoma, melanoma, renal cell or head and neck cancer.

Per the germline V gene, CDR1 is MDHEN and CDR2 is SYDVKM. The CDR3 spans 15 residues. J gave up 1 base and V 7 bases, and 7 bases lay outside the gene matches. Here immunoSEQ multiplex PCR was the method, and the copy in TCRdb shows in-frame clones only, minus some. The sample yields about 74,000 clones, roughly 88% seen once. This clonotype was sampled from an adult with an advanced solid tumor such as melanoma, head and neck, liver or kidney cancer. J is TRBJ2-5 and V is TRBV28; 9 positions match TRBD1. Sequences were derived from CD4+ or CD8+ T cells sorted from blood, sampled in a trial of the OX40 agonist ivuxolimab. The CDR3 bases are TGTGCCAGCACCCCCGGGACAGGGATCCAAGAGACCCAGTACTTC. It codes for CASTPGTGIQETQYF.